The rows below give T cell receptor beta chains drawn from one sample of a study of CD8 T cells in Susac syndrome. Using its own MiXCR run on the immunoSEQ multiplex PCR reads, TCRdb lists one record per CDR3 protein. The sample has over 150,000 distinct CDR3 sequences, roughly 94% seen once. Sample: CD4+ T cells from PBMCs. These TCRs come from a human donor with Susac syndrome. Both conserved end residues are part of each CDR3. The order of the fields is V gene, D gene, clone size, J gene, CDR3 DNA, CDR3 protein. A D gene is named only where the DNA matches it firmly. The listing skips clone size in some rows; elsewhere it reads once, few, many or a size class.

TRBV11-2	TRBD1	.	TRBJ2-4	TGTGCCAGCAGCTTAGCCGGACAGGGTTACATTCAGTACTTC	CASSLAGQGYIQYF
TRBV2	TRBD2	.	TRBJ2-1	TGTGCCAGCTGGGGTTTAGCGGGGGGAAAGGTAAATGAGCAGTTCTTC	CASWGLAGGKVNEQFF
TRBV6-2/TRBV6-3	TRBD2	.	TRBJ2-7	TGTGCCAGCAAGGGAGGGGCTTCCTACGAGCAGTACTTC	CASKGGASYEQYF
TRBV20-1	.	.	TRBJ1-2	TGCAGTGCTAGACCGGGGTTAGGGTATGGCTACACCTTC	CSARPGLGYGYTF
TRBV27	TRBD2	.	TRBJ2-1	TGTGCCAGCAGTTCTAGCGGGAGCAAGGAGAATGAGCAGTTCTTC	CASSSSGSKENEQFF
TRBV30	TRBD1	.	TRBJ1-2	TGTGCCTGGAGATTTACAGGGGCCGTCTATGGCTACACCTTC	CAWRFTGAVYGYTF
TRBV18	.	.	TRBJ1-1	TGTGCCAGCTCACCCAATACAGGGATCACTGAAGCTTTCTTT	CASSPNTGITEAFF
TRBV25-1	TRBD2	.	TRBJ2-5	TGTGCCAGCAGTGCTTGGAGGACTAGCGGCCAACAAGAGACCCAGTACTTC	CASSAWRTSGQQETQYF
TRBV30	TRBD2	.	TRBJ2-3	TGTGCCTGGATTGCTCCCCGGAGCGGGGTTCGCACAGATACGCAGTATTTT	CAWIAPRSGVRTDTQYF
TRBV28	.	.	TRBJ2-7	TGTGCCAGCAGTTTAGCAGGTACCTACTACGAGCAGTACTTC	CASSLAGTYYEQYF
TRBV20-1	.	.	TRBJ2-1	TGCAGTGCTAGTCTATCGGGGGCAAACAATGAGCAGTTCTTC	CSASLSGANNEQFF
TRBV18	TRBD1	few	TRBJ1-1	TGTGCCAGCTCACGGGACAGACCGAACACTGAAGCTTTCTTT	CASSRDRPNTEAFF
TRBV30	.	.	TRBJ2-7	TGTGCCTGGAGTGTACTGTTAACGGTCGAGCAGTACTTC	CAWSVLLTVEQYF
TRBV30	.	.	TRBJ2-3	TGTGCCTGGAGTGTAAATAGGGCAGATACGCAGTATTTT	CAWSVNRADTQYF
TRBV7-8	.	.	TRBJ2-5	TGTGCCAGCAGCATCCACAACTTCACGCCGGAGACCCAGTACTTC	CASSIHNFTPETQYF
TRBV20-1	TRBD1	.	TRBJ1-5	TGCAGTGCTAGATGGACAGGGGACCAGCCCCAGCATTTT	CSARWTGDQPQHF
TRBV7-6	TRBD2	.	TRBJ2-3	TGTGCCAGCAGCTTAGCTACGGGGGGAGGGACAGATACGCAGTATTTT	CASSLATGGGTDTQYF
TRBV2	.	once	TRBJ1-2	TGTGCCAGCAGTTCCTCGTACGGGGGTGGCTACACCTTC	CASSSSYGGGYTF
TRBV20-1	.	.	TRBJ2-3	TGCAGTGCCAATACAGGGGATACGCAGTATTTT	CSANTGDTQYF
TRBV20-1	TRBD2	once	TRBJ2-5	TGCAGTGCTAGAAGCGGGAGGGACAGCTGGGAGACCCAGTACTTC	CSARSGRDSWETQYF
TRBV18	.	.	TRBJ2-7	TGTGCCAGCTCACCAATGGGATCGAACTCCTACGAGCAGTACTTC	CASSPMGSNSYEQYF
TRBV6-2/TRBV6-3	.	.	TRBJ1-2	TGTGCCAGCATAGAGGGCAGCGACTACATCTATGGCTACACCTTC	CASIEGSDYIYGYTF
TRBV11-2	.	.	TRBJ2-5	TGTGCCAGCAGCTTACCAGGGAGCCAAGAGACCCAGTACTTC	CASSLPGSQETQYF
TRBV12-3/TRBV12-4	.	.	TRBJ2-7	TGTGCCAGCAGTCTGGGACACGGAACCTACGAGCAGTACTTC	CASSLGHGTYEQYF
TRBV6-1	TRBD1	.	TRBJ2-1	TGTGCCAGCAGTGAAGGGACAGGGAATACCAATGAGCAGTTCTTC	CASSEGTGNTNEQFF
TRBV30	TRBD2	.	TRBJ2-3	TGTGCCTGGAGAGGACTAGCGGGAGGGCCCCCAGATACGCAGTATTTT	CAWRGLAGGPPDTQYF
TRBV7-2	.	.	TRBJ2-2	TGTGCCAGCAGCTGGGGTAGCGAGCACGGGGAGCTGTTTTTT	CASSWGSEHGELFF
TRBV3-1	.	.	TRBJ2-3	TGTGCCAGCAGCCAAGCTCGGGATTTTGATACGCAGTATTTT	CASSQARDFDTQYF
TRBV6-6	TRBD1	.	TRBJ1-2	TGTGCCAGCAGTTACAGACAGGGACGGGGCTACACCTTC	CASSYRQGRGYTF
TRBV7-2	.	once	TRBJ2-2	TGTGCCAGCATTGCAGGGGTACATTTAAGTACCGGGGAGCTGTTTTTT	CASIAGVHLSTGELFF
TRBV5-1	TRBD2	.	TRBJ2-1	TGCGCCAGCAGCTTGGACGCTAGCGGGAATGAGCAGTTCTTC	CASSLDASGNEQFF
TRBV4-2	TRBD2	.	TRBJ2-7	TGTGCCAGCAGCCAAGATGGTAGCGGGAGCGACGAGCAGTACTTC	CASSQDGSGSDEQYF
TRBV19	.	.	TRBJ1-5	TGTGCCAGTAGTATCAACCGGGACCTCACCCAGCATTTT	CASSINRDLTQHF
TRBV14	.	.	TRBJ2-1	TGTGCCAGCAGCCGAGATCCCTCCGGAGATGAGCAGTTCTTC	CASSRDPSGDEQFF
TRBV27	.	.	TRBJ2-2	TGTGCCAGCAGTTCTTGGGCAGCACCGAACACCGGGGAGCTGTTTTTT	CASSSWAAPNTGELFF
TRBV6-6	TRBD2	.	TRBJ2-7	TGTGCCACTAGGCCGGGACTAGCGGGAGGTGACGAGCAGTACTTC	CATRPGLAGGDEQYF
TRBV7-9	.	.	TRBJ1-4	TGTGCCAGCAGTCTCGAGGGGGGCCGGACTAATGAAAAACTGTTTTTT	CASSLEGGRTNEKLFF
TRBV28	TRBD2	.	TRBJ2-2	TGTGCCAGCAGTAGACCAAGCGGGGGGCGCCGCACCGGGGAGCTGTTTTTT	CASSRPSGGRRTGELFF
TRBV20-1	.	.	TRBJ1-5	TGCAGTGCTCCCCGATCGGCCGTAGATAGCAATCAGCCCCAGCATTTT	CSAPRSAVDSNQPQHF
TRBV4-2	TRBD2	.	TRBJ2-2	TGTGCCAGCACCCCTTCCCGCGGGAGTGACACCGGGGAGCTGTTTTTT	CASTPSRGSDTGELFF
TRBV29-1	TRBD1	.	TRBJ1-1	TGCAGCGTCGGAGTACAGGGGACGCGCGCTTTCTTT	CSVGVQGTRAFF
TRBV12-3/TRBV12-4	.	.	TRBJ1-4	TGTGCCAGCAGTTGGTCCCAGGGGAGGAAAAAACTGTTTTTT	CASSWSQGRKKLFF
TRBV18	TRBD1	.	TRBJ1-4	TGTGCCAGCTCACCCGTGACCGGGACAGGGAATGAAAAACTGTTTTTT	CASSPVTGTGNEKLFF
TRBV4-3	TRBD2	.	TRBJ2-3	TGCGCCAGCAGCCAAGAGGTGGCGGGGGGGACAGATACGCAGTATTTT	CASSQEVAGGTDTQYF
TRBV4-1	.	.	TRBJ1-2	TGCGCCAGCAGCCAAGAGGTCGACACTGGGGGCTACACCTTC	CASSQEVDTGGYTF
TRBV7-2	.	.	TRBJ1-1	TGTGCCAGCAGCTTCGGTCCGGGGGCCGGCACTGAAGCTTTCTTT	CASSFGPGAGTEAFF
TRBV28	TRBD1	.	TRBJ1-5	TGTGGGTTAGGGGGCGGCAATCAGCCCCAGCATTTT	CGLGGGNQPQHF
TRBV20-1	.	.	TRBJ2-7	TGCAGTGCCACAGCGTCTCTCACCTACGAGCAGTACTTC	CSATASLTYEQYF
TRBV18	.	.	TRBJ2-6	TGTGCCAGCTCACCCGGGAGATCTGGGGCCAACGTCCTGACTTTC	CASSPGRSGANVLTF
TRBV7-2	TRBD2	.	TRBJ2-4	TGTGCCAGCAGCTTAGAAGCTAGCGGGGGTGCCGCATCCAAAAACATTCAGTACTTC	CASSLEASGGAASKNIQYF
TRBV11-2	.	.	TRBJ2-3	TGTGCCAGCAGCCCAAGGGGGTCTGATTTTAATACGCAGTATTTT	CASSPRGSDFNTQYF
TRBV24-1	.	.	TRBJ2-3	TGTGCCACCAGGGACACGGGCACAGATACGCAGTATTTT	CATRDTGTDTQYF
TRBV29-1	.	.	TRBJ2-1	TGCAGCGCCCAGGGTTCCTCCTACAATGAGCAGTTCTTC	CSAQGSSYNEQFF
TRBV29-1	.	once	TRBJ1-1	TGCAGCGGTGACAAGAACACTGAAGCTTTCTTT	CSGDKNTEAFF
TRBV20-1	.	.	TRBJ2-3	TGCAGTGCTAGCCTTTCTTTTAAGTTGAGCACAGATACGCAGTATTTT	CSASLSFKLSTDTQYF